This TCR beta chain was obtained from a study of vaccination effects on CD4 cells after COVID-19. ViraFEST expansion of antigen-specific CD4+ T cells with viral peptide pools preceded sequencing. Researchers isolated CD4+ T cells once approximately ten days of culture had elapsed. Prior SARS-CoV-2 infection was absent in the vaccine recipients, as shown by negative nucleocapsid antibodies. Wells each received 2.2 million or so PBMC, cultured with around 9.3 IU/ml IL-2 and roughly 9.3 ug/ml peptides. Half-medium changes using IL-2 medium occurred on days 3 and 7. In this sample, this clone turned up a few times. Its specificity is unknown. Looked up from germline, CDR1 is GTSNPN and CDR2 is SVGIG (reference sequence). The CDR3 spans 11 residues. Trimming removed 5 bases from V and 5 bases from J, with 9 bases in between. The protocol was immunoSEQ multiplex PCR, while the TCRdb copy is restricted to in-frame clones and leaves out a portion. The sample has around 63,000 clones; around three quarters are singletons.

The receptor's source is a human donor who received a COVID-19 vaccine. The rearrangement joins TRBV30 to TRBJ1-2; possibly TRBD1 for D (6 bases). Sequencing used CD4+ T cells from PBMCs cultured with HCoV-OC43 spike peptides, obtained before COVID-19 vaccination. Subset noted: HCoV-OC43 spike overlapping peptide pool stimulation. CDR3 loop: CAWGGRYGYTF. The DNA of the CDR3 is TGTGCCTGGGGGGGGCGATATGGCTACACCTTC. Full variable domain (missing parts from reference TRBV30 and TRBJ1-2): SQTIHQWPATLVQPVGSPLSLECTVEGTSNPNLYWYRQAAGRGLQLLFYSVGIGQISSEVPQNLSASRPQDRQFILSSKKLLLSDSGFYLCAWGGRYGYTFGSGTRLTVV.